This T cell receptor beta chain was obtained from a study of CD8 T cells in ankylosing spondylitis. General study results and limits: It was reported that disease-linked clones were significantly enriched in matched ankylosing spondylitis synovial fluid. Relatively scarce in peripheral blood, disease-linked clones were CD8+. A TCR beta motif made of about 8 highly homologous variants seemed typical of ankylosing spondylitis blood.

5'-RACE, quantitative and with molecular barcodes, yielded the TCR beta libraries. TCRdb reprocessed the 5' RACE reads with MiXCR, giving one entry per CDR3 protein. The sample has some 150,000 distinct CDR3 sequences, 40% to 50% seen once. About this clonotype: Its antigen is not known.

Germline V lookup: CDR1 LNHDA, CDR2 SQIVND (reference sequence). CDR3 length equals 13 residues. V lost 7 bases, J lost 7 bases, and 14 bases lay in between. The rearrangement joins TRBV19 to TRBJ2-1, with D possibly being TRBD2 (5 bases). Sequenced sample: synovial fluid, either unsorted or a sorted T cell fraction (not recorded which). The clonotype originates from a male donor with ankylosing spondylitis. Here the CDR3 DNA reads TGTGCCAGTACCGAAGCACCGGGGAATGAGCAGTTCTTC. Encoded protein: CASTEAPGNEQFF. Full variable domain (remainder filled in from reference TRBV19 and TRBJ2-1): DGGITQSPKYLFRKEGQNVTLSCEQNLNHDAMYWYRQDPGQGLRLIYYSQIVNDFQKGDIAEGYSVSREKKESFPLTVTSAQKNPTAFYLCASTEAPGNEQFFGPGTRLTVL.